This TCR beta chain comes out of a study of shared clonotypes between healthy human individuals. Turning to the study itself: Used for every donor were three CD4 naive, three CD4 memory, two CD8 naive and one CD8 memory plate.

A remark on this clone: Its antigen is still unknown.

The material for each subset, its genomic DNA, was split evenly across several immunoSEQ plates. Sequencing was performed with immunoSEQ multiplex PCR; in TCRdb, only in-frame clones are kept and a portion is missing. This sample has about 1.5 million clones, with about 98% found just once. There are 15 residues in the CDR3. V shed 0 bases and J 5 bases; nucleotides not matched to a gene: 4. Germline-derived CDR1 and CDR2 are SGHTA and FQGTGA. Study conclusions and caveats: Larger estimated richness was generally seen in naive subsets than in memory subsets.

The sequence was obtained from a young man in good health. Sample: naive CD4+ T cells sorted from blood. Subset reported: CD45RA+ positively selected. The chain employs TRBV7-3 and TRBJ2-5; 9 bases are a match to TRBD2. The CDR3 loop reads CASSLTSGRGETQYF. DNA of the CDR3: TGTGCCAGCAGCTTAACTAGCGGGAGAGGGGAGACCCAGTACTTC.